This entry is about one T cell receptor beta chain. Its specificity is not known. Oncomine TCR Beta short-read sequencing was applied to DNA from cultured CD4+ T cells. TCRdb used MiXCR to reprocess the PCR reads, holding one entry per CDR3 protein. The sample holds under 25,000 distinct CDR3 sequences, 58% seen once. This CDR3 is 14 amino acids long. The V and J ends lost 5 bases and 1 base respectively, with 11 bases between them. Per germline, CDR1 SEHNR and CDR2 FQNEAQ (reference sequence). These data originate in a study of vaccination and CD4 T cells after COVID-19. The wider study: Following dose two, a median about 72 days (range 14 to 241) passed before post-vaccine samples were taken. Study-level results: Early post-infection timepoints were not included, and relatively few convalescent patients were studied.

Treatment in this sample: roughly 10-day PBMC culture with coronavirus spike peptide pools or control peptides (ViraFEST assay). Peptide pool stimulation in ViraFEST expanded antigen-specific T cells, whose TCRs were then sequenced. The specimen sequenced was CD4+ T cells from blood, cultured in vitro. The origin of this receptor is a human donor who had recovered from COVID-19. The rearrangement joins TRBV7-9 to TRBJ1-1; a weak D match, TRBD1 (6 bases). Here the CDR3 reads CASSRQQGNTEAFF. The CDR3 DNA sequence: TGTGCCAGCAGCAGACAACAGGGGAACACTGAAGCTTTCTTT.